The present entry profiles one TCR beta chain with its context. These data originate in a study of metastatic and nonmetastatic thyroid tumors. Overall study: Malignant thyroid and benign thyroid patients provided blood and tumor or nodule tissue whose repertoires were compared.

TCRdb re-clonotyped the PCR reads via MiXCR. The data show 39,000 or so clones, roughly half seen once. Every patient was untreated before thyroid surgery. The CDR3 extends over 14 amino acids. Per the germline V gene, CDR1 is SGHRS and CDR2 is YFSETQ. V shed 1 base and J shed 4 bases, with 12 bases lying between them. The chain has TRBV5-1 and TRBJ2-7, with D perhaps assigned TRBD1 or TRBD2 (6 bases each). The TCR originated in a male donor with papillary thyroid cancer or a benign thyroid nodule (not recorded which). Some clones in this sample may be carry-over from other donors' samples. Material for sequencing was tumor tissue. CDR3 in DNA: TGCGCCAGCAGCTTGTTGGGGGGCACTTACGAGCAGTACTTC. Amino acid sequence: CASSLLGGTYEQYF. Supplemented by reference TRBV5-1 and TRBJ2-7, the full variable domain reads KAGVTQTPRYLIKTRGQQVTLSCSPISGHRSVSWYQQTPGQGLQFLFEYFSETQRNKGNFPGRFSGRQFSNSRSEMNVSTLELGDSALYLCASSLLGGTYEQYFGPGTRLTVT.